The next 3 T cell receptor beta chains were all read from a single sample in a study of a mutant IDH1 vaccine in newly diagnosed glioma. Antigens for these TCRs are unknown. TCRdb's table, derived via immunoSEQ multiplex PCR, lists solely in-frame clones and lacks some. The sample carries about 31,000 clones, around 84% recorded once. Documented time point: week 35, safety follow-up. Vaccination used 300 ug of mutant IDH1 20-mer peptide per dose, with topical imiquimod. The specimen comprised PBMCs, sampled from a glioma patient whose treatment included an IDH1 peptide vaccine. These TCRs come from a man in his thirties or forties with glioma.

This clone appeared a few times. The gene calls are TRBV7-8 and TRBJ2-3; no reliable D call. Trimming stripped 5 bases from V and 2 bases from J, with 11 bases between. Germline V gene sequence: CDR1 SGHVS, CDR2 FQNEAQ. CDR3 size: 14 residues. CDR3 sequence reads: CASSLGKATDTQYF. The DNA of the CDR3 is TGTGCCAGCAGCCTAGGGAAAGCCACAGATACGCAGTATTTT.

The gene calls are TRBV5-1 and TRBJ1-2, with D perhaps TRBD1 (5 bases). CDR3 length: 16 residues. Germline CDR1 and CDR2: SGHRS and YFSETQ. V lost 0 bases and J 0 bases, leaving 12 bases between the germline ends. The CDR3 here is CASSLDQTVANYGYTF. For the CDR3, the DNA is TGCGCCAGCAGCTTGGATCAGACAGTCGCTAACTATGGCTACACCTTC.

V and J are TRBV10-3 and TRBJ2-7; 7 bases match TRBD1. The CDR3 covers 14 residues. CDR1 is ENHRY, CDR2 SYGVKD, per germline. Germline trimming cut 5 bases from V and 6 bases from J; bases unmatched to any gene: 10. The CDR3 bases are TGTGCCATCAGTAAGGACAGGACGGTACCCGAGCAGTACTTC. Translating gives CAISKDRTVPEQYF.